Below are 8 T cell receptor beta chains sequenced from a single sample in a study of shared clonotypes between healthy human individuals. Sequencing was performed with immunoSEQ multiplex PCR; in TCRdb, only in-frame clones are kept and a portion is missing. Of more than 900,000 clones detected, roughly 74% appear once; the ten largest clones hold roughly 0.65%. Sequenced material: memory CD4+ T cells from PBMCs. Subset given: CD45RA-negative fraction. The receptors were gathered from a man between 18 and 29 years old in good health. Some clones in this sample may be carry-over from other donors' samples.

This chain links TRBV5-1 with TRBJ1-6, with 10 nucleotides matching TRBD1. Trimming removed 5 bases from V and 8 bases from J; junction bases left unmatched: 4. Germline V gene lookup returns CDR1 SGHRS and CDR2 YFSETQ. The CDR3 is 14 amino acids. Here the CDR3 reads CASRTGTGDSPLHF. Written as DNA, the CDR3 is TGCGCCAGCAGGACCGGGACAGGGGATTCACCCCTCCACTTT.

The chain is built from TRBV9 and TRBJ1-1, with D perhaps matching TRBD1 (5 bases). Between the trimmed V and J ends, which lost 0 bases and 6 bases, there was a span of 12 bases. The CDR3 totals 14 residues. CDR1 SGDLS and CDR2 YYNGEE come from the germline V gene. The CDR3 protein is CASSVGGRGAEAFF. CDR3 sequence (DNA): TGTGCCAGCAGCGTAGGTGGGAGAGGGGCTGAAGCTTTCTTT.

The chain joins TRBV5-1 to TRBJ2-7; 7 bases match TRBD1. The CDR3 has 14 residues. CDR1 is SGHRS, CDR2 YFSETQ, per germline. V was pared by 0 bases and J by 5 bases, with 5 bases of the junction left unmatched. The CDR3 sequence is CASSLGTGVNEQYF. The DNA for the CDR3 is TGCGCCAGCAGCTTGGGTACAGGGGTCAACGAGCAGTACTTC.

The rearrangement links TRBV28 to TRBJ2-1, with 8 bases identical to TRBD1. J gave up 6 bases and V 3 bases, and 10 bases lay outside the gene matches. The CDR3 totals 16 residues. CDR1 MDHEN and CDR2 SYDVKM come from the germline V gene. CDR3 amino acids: CASSFSAPQGANEQFF. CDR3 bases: TGTGCCAGCAGTTTTTCCGCCCCCCAGGGGGCCAATGAGCAGTTCTTC. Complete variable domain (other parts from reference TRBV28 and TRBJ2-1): DVKVTQSSRYLVKRTGEKVFLECVQDMDHENMFWYRQDPGLGLRLIYFSYDVKMKEKGDIPEGYSVSREKKERFSLILESASTNQTSMYLCASSFSAPQGANEQFFGPGTRLTVL.

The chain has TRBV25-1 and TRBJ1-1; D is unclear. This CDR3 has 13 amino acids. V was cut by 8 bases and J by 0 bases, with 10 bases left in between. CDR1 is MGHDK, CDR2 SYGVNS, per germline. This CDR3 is CASARALNTEAFF. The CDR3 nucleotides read TGTGCCAGCGCGCGGGCCCTGAACACTGAAGCTTTCTTT. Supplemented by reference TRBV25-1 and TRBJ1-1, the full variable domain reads EADIYQTPRYLVIGTGKKITLECSQTMGHDKMYWYQQDPGMELHLIHYSYGVNSTEKGDLSSESTVSRIRTEHFPLTLESARPSHTSQYLCASARALNTEAFFGQGTRLTVV.

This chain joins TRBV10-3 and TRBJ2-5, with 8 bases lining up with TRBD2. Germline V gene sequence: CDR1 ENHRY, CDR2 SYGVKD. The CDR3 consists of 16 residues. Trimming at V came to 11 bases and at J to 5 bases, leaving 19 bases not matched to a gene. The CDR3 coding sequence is TGTGCCGGATCCCCCGGTCTGGCGGGAGGTCAGGAGACCCAGTACTTC. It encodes CAGSPGLAGGQETQYF.

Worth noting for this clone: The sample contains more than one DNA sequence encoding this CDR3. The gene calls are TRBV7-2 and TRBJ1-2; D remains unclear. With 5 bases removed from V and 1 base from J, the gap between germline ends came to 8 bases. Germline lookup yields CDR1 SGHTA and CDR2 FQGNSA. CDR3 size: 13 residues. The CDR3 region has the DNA TGTGCCAGCAGCCCGGGGATTAACTATGGCTACACCTTC. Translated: CASSPGINYGYTF.

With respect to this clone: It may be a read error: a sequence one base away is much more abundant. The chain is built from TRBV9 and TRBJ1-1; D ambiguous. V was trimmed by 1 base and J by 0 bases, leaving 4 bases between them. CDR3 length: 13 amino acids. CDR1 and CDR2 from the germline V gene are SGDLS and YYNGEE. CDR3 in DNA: TGTGCCAGCAGCGTAAGGGTGAACACTGAAGCTTTCTTT. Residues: CASSVRVNTEAFF.